This T cell receptor beta chain stems from a study of T-cell reconstitution after alpha-beta-depleted transplantation in children. This clonotype occurred many times. Germline CDR1 is MNHNS and CDR2 is SASEGT. The CDR3 consists of 14 residues. V was pared by 6 bases and J by 7 bases, with 18 bases between. Unique molecular identifiers were used in preparing the TCRbeta library. Via MiXCR, TCRdb re-called the PCR reads, giving one row per CDR3 protein. There are 600,000 to 700,000 distinct CDR3 sequences in the sample; 15% to 20% occur only once, and over 0.95% lies in the top ten. The receptor comes from a human donor who donated a stem cell graft to a child with acute myeloid leukemia. Here the sequenced sample was PBMCs from the stem cell graft donor, taken from the stem cell graft. The genes are TRBV6-1 and TRBJ1-1; tentative D call: TRBD1 (6 bases). CDR3 sequence reads: CASSNRDIRSEAFF. The CDR3 coding sequence is TGTGCCAGCAGCAACAGGGACATCAGAAGTGAAGCTTTCTTT.